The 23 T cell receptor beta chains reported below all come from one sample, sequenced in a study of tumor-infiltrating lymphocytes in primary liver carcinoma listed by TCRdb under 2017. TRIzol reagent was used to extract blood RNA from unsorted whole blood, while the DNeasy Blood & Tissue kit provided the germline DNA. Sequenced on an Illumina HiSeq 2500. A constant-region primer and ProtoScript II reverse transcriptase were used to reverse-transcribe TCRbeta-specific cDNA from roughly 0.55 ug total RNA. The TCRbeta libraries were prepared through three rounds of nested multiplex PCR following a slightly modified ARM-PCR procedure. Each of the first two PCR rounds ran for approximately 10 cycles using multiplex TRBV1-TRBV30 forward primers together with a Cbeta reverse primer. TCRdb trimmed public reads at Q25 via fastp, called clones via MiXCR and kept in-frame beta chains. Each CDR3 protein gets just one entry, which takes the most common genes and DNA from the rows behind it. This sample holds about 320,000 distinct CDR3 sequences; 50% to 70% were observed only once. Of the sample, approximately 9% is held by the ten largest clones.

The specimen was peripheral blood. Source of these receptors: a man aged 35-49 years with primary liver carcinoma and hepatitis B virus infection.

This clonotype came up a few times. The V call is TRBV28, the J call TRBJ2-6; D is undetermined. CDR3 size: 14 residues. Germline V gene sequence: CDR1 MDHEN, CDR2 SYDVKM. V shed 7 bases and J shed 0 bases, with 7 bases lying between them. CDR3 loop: CASNQHSGANVLTF. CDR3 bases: TGTGCCAGCAACCAACACTCTGGGGCCAACGTCCTGACTTTC.

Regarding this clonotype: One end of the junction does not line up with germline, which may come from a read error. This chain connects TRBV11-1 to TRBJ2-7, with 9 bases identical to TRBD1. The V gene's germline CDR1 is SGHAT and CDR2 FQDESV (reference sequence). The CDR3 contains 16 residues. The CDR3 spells CVSSITGTGHSYEQYF. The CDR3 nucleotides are TGTGTCAGCAGCATAACCGGGACAGGGCATTCCTACGAGCAGTACTTC.

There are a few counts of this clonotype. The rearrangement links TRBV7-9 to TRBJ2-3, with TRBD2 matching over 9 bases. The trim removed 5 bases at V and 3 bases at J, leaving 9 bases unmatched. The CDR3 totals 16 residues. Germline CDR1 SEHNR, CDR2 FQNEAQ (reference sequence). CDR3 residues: CASSPPGAGGTDTQYF. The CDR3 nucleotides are TGTGCCAGCAGCCCCCCCGGAGCGGGAGGTACAGATACGCAGTATTTT.

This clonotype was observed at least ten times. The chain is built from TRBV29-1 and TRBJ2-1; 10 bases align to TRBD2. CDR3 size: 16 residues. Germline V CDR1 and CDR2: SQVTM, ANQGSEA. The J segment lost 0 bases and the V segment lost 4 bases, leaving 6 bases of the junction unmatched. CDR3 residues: CSVASSGGSSYNEQFF. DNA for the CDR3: TGCAGCGTTGCTTCTAGCGGGGGAAGCTCCTACAATGAGCAGTTCTTC.

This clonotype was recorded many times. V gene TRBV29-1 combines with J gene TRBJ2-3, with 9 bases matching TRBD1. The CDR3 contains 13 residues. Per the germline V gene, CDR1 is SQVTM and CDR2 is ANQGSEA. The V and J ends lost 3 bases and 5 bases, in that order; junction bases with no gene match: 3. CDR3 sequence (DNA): TGCAGCGTTGAGGACAGGGGTGTAGATACGCAGTATTTT. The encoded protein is CSVEDRGVDTQYF.

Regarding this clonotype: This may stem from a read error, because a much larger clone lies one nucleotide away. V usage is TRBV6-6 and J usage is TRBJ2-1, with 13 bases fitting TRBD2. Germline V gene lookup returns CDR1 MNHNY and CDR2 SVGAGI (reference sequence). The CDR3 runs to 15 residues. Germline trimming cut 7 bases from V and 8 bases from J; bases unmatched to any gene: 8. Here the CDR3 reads CASTARTSGGDEQFF. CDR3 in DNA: TGTGCCAGCACCGCTCGGACTAGCGGGGGTGATGAGCAGTTCTTC.

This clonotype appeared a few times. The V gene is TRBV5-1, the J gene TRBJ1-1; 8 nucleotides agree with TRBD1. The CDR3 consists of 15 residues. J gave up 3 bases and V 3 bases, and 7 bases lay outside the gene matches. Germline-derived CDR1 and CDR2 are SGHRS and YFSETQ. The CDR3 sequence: CASSSGQGSDTEAFF. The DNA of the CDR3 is TGCGCCAGCAGCTCAGGACAGGGTTCGGACACTGAAGCTTTCTTT.

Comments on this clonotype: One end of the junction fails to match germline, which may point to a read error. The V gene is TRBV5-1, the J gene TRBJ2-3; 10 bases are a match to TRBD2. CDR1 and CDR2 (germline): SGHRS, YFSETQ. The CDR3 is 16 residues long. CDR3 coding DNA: TGCACCAGCAGGGAGTCTAGCGGGAGTTCCACAGATACGCAGTATTTT. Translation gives CTSRESSGSSTDTQYF.

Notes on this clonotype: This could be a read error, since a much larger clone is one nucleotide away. The CDR3 coding sequence is TGCGCCAGCAGCCAAGGGGTCGGGGCCTACCAAGGGACCCAGTACTTC. Amino acid sequence: CASSQGVGAYQGTQYF. The genes are TRBV4-3 and TRBJ2-5, with D perhaps matching TRBD1 or TRBD2 (5 bases each). Germline CDR1 LGHNA, CDR2 YSLEER. The CDR3 length is 16 residues.

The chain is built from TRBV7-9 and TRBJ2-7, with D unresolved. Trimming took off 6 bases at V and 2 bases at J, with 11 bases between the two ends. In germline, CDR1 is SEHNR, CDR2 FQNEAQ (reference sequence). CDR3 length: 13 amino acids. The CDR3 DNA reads TGTGCCAGCAGTCCTGAGTTAGCCTACGAGCAGTACTTC. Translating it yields CASSPELAYEQYF.

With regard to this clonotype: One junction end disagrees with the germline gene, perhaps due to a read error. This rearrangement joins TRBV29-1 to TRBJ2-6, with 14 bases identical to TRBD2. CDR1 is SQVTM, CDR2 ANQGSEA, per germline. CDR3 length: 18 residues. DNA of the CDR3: TGCAGCGTTGGAGGGACTAGCGGGAGCCTCTCTGGAGCCAACGTCCCGACTTTC. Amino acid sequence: CSVGGTSGSLSGANVPTF.

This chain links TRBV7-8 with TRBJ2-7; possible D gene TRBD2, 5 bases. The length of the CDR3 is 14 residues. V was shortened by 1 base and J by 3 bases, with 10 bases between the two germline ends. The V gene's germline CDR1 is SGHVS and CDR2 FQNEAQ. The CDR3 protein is CASSLEPGNYEQYF. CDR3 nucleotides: TGTGCCAGCAGCTTAGAGCCGGGAAACTACGAGCAGTACTTC.

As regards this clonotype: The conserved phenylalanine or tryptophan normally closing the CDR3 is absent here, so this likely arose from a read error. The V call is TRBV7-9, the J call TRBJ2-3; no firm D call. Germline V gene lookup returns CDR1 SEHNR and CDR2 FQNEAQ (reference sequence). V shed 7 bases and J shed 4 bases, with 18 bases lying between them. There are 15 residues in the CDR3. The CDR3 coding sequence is TGTGCCAGCACTCGTGGAATCGGCCGGGCAGATACGCAGTATCTC. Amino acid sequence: CASTRGIGRADTQYL.

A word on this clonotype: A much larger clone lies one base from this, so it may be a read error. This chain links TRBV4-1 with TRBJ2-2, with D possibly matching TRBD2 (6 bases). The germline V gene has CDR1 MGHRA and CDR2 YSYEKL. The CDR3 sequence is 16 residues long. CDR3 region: CVSSQDGGRWGGELFF. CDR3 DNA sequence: TGCGTCAGCAGCCAAGATGGGGGGAGATGGGGCGGGGAGCTGTTTTTT.

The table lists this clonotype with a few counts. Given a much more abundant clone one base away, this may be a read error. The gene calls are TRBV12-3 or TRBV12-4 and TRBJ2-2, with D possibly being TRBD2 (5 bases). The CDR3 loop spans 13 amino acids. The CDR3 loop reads CACSLIGGGELFF. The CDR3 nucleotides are TGTGCCTGCAGTTTAATAGGAGGCGGGGAGCTGTTTTTT.

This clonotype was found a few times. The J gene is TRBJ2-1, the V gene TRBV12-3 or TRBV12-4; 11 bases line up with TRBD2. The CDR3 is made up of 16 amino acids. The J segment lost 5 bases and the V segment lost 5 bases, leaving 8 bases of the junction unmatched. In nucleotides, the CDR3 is TGTGCCAGCAGTCCTACTAGCGGGAGTTACAACAATGAGCAGTTCTTC. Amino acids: CASSPTSGSYNNEQFF.

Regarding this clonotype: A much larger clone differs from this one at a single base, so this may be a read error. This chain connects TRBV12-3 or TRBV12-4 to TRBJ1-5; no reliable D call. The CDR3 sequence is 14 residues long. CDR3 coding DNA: TGTGCCAACAGTTTAGCGGGAAGCTCGCAGCCCCAGCATTTT. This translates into CANSLAGSSQPQHF.

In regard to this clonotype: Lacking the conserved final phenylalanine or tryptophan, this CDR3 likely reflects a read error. As DNA, the CDR3 is TGTGTCAGCAGCCCCCGTTCGGGGTCTGAAGCTTTCTCT. Translation gives CVSSPRSGSEAFS. The chain couples TRBV11-1 to TRBJ1-1, with D uncertain. CDR1 is SGHAT, CDR2 FQDESV, per germline (reference sequence). The CDR3 is made up of 13 amino acids.

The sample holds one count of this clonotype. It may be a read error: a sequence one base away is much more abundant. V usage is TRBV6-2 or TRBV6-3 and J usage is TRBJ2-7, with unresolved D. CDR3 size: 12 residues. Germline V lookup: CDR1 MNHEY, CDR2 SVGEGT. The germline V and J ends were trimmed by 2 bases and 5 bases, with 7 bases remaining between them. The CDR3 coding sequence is TGTGCCAGCAGTTACCCGCCAGACGAGCAGTACTTC. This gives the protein CASSYPPDEQYF.

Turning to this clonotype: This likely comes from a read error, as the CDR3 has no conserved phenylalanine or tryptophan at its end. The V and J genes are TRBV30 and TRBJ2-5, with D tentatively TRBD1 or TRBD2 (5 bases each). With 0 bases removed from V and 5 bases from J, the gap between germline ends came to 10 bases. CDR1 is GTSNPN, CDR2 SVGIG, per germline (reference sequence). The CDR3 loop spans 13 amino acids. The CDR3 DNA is TGTGCCTGGAGTGTATCAGGGAGTGAGACCCAGTACCTC. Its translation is CAWSVSGSETQYL.

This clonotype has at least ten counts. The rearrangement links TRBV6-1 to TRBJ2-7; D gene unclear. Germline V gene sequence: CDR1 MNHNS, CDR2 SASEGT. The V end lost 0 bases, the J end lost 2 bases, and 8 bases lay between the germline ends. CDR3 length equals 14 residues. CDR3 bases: TGTGCCAGCAGTGAAGCGTACCTTGCCTACGAGCAGTACTTC. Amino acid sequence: CASSEAYLAYEQYF.

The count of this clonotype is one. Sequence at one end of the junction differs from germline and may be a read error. CDR3 protein: CVSSLDLGFEQYF. As DNA, the CDR3 is TGTGTCAGCAGCTTAGATCTTGGGTTCGAACAGTACTTC. The chain carries TRBV11-2 and TRBJ2-7; D is ambiguous. CDR1 is SGHAT and CDR2 is FQNNGV in the germline V gene. The CDR3 contains 13 residues.

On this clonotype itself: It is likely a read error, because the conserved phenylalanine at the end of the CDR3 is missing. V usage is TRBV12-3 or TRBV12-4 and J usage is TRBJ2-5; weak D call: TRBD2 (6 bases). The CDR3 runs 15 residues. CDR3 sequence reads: CASSLSRGNHETQYS. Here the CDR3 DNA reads TGTGCCAGCAGTTTGTCCCGCGGGAACCATGAGACCCAGTACTCC.